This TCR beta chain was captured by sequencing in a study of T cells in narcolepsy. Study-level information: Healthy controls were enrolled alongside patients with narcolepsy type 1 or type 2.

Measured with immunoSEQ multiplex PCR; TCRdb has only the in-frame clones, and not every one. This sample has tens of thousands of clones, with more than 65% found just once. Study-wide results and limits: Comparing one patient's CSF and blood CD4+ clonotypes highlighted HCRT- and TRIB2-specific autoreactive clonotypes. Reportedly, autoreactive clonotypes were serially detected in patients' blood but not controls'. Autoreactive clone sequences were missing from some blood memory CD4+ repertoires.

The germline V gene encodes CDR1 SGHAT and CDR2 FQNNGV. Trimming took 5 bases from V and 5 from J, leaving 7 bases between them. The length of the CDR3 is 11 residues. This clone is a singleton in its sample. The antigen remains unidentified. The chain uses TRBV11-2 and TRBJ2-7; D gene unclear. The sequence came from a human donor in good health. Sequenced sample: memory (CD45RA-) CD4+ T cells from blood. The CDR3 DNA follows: TGTGCCAGCAGCCTCGACAACGAGCAGTACTTC. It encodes CASSLDNEQYF.